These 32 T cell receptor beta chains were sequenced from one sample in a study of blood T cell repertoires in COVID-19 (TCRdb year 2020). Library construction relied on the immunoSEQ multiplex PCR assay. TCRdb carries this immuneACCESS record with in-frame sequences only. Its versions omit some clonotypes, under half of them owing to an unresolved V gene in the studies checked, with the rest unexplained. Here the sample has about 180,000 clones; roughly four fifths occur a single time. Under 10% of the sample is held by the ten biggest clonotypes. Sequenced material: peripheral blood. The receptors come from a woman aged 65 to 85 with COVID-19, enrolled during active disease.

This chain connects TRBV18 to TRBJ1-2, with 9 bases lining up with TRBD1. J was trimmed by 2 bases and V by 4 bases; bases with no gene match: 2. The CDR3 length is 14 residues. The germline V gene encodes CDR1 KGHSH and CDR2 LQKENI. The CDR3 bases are TGTGCCAGCTCACGCGGGACAGGGAACTATGGCTACACCTTC. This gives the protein CASSRGTGNYGYTF.

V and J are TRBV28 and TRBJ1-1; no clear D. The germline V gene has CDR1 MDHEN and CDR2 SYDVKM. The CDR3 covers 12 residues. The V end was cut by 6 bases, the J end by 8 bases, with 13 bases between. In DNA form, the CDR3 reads TGTGCCAGCAGGGAAAGAGGTAGAGAAGCTTTCTTT. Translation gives CASRERGREAFF.

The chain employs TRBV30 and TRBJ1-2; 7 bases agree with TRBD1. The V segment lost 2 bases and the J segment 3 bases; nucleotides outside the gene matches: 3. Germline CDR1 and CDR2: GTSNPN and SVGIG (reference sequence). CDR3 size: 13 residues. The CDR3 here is CAWSKGQDYGYTF. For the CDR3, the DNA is TGTGCCTGGAGTAAAGGACAGGACTATGGCTACACCTTC.

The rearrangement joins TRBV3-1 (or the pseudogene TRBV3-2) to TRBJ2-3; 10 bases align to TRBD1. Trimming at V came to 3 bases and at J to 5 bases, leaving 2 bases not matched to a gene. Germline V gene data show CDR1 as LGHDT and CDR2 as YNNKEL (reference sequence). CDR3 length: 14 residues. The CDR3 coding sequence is TGTGCCAGCAGCCACCGGACAGGGGGAGATACGCAGTATTTT. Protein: CASSHRTGGDTQYF.

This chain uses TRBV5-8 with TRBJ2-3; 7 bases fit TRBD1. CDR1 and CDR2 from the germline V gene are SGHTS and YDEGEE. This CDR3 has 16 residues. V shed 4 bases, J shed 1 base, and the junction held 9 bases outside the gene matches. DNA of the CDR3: TGTGCCAGCAGCAAAGGGACAGAACCCCGCACAGATACGCAGTATTTT. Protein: CASSKGTEPRTDTQYF.

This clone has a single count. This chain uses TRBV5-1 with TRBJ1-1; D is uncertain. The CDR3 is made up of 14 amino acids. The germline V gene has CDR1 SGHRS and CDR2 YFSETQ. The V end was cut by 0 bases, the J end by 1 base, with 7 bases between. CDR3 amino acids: CASSLASQNTEAFF. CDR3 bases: TGCGCCAGCAGCTTGGCGTCACAGAACACTGAAGCTTTCTTT.

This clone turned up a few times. CDR3: CAWTLAGTRNGELFF. Written as DNA, the CDR3 is TGTGCCTGGACCCTAGCGGGAACCCGTAACGGGGAGCTGTTTTTT. This sequence joins TRBV30 and TRBJ2-2, with TRBD2 matching 9 bases. The CDR3 sequence is 15 residues long. After removal of 4 bases from V and 7 bases from J, the junction contained 10 bases not matched to a gene. Germline loops: CDR1 GTSNPN, CDR2 SVGIG (reference sequence). Complete variable domain (other parts from reference TRBV30 and TRBJ2-2): SQTIHQWPATLVQPVGSPLSLECTVEGTSNPNLYWYRQAAGRGLQLLFYSVGIGQISSEVPQNLSASRPQDRQFILSSKKLLLSDSGFYLCAWTLAGTRNGELFFGEGSRLTVL.

CDR3 bases: TGTGCCACCAGTGATCCGACGACAGGGGGCTGGGAGCAGTACTTC. Amino acid sequence: CATSDPTTGGWEQYF. This sequence joins TRBV24-1 and TRBJ2-7; TRBD1 matches 10 bases. Germline V gene sequence: CDR1 KGHDR, CDR2 SFDVKD. Trimming at V came to 3 bases and at J to 7 bases, leaving 8 bases not matched to a gene. The CDR3 contains 15 residues.

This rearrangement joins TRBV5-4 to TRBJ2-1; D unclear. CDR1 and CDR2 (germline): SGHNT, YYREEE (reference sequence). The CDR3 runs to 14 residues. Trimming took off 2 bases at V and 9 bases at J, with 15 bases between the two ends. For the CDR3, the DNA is TGTGCCAGCAGCTTAGCACTCGCAGGAAGTGAGCAGTTCTTC. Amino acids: CASSLALAGSEQFF.

Written as DNA, the CDR3 is TGTGCCAGCAGCCCACCCGGGGTCCGTGGGGCCAACGTCCTGACTTTC. It translates to CASSPPGVRGANVLTF. The chain has TRBV7-2 and TRBJ2-6; TRBD2 is a possible D gene (5 bases). V was shortened by 5 bases and J by 3 bases, with 14 bases between the two germline ends. The CDR3 length is 16 residues. From germline, CDR1 is SGHTA and CDR2 FQGNSA. The variable domain in full, completed from reference TRBV7-2 and TRBJ2-6, reads GAGVSQSPSNKVTEKGKDVELRCDPISGHTALYWYRQSLGQGLEFLIYFQGNSAPDKSGLPSDRFSAERTGGSVSTLTIQRTQQEDSAVYLCASSPPGVRGANVLTFGAGSRLTVL.

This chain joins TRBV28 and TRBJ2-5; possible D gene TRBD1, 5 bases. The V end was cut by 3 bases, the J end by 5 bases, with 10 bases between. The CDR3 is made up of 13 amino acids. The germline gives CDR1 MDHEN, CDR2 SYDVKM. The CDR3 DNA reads TGTGCCAGCAGTTTCGCAGGGTGGGAGACCCAGTACTTC. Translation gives CASSFAGWETQYF.

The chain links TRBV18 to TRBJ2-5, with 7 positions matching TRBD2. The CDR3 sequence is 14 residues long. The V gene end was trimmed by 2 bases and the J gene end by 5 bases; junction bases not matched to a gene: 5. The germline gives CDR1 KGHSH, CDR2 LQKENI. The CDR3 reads CASSPKAGLETQYF. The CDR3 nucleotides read TGTGCCAGCTCACCAAAAGCGGGATTGGAGACCCAGTACTTC. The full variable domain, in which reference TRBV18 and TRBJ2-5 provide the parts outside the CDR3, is NAGVMQNPRHLVRRRGQEARLRCSPMKGHSHVYWYRQLPEEGLKFMVYLQKENIIDESGMPKERFSAEFPKEGPSILRIQQVVRGDSAAYFCASSPKAGLETQYFGPGTRLLVL.

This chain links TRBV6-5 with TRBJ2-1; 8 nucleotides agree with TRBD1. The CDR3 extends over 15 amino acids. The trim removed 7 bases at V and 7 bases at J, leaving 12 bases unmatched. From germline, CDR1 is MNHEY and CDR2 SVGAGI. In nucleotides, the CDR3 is TGTGCCAGCAAACAAAGACAGGGGTCTCCGAATGAGCAGTTCTTC. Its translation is CASKQRQGSPNEQFF.

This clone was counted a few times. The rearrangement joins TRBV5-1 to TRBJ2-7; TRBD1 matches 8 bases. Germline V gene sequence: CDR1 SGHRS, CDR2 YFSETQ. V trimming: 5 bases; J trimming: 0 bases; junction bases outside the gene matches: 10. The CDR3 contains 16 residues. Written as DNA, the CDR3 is TGCGCCAGCAGAAGACAGGGGCTGGAAGACTCCTACGAGCAGTACTTC. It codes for CASRRQGLEDSYEQYF.

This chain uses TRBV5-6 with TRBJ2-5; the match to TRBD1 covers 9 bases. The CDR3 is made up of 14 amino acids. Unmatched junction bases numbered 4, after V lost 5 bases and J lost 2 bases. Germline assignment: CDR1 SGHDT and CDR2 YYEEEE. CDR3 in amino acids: CASRRQGGQETQYF. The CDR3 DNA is TGTGCCAGCAGGCGACAGGGGGGACAAGAGACCCAGTACTTC.

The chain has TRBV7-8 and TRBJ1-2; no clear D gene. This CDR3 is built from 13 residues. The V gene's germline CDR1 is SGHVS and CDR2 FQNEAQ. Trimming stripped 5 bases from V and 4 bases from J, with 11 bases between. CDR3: CASSRRMGYGYTF. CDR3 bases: TGTGCCAGCAGCCGGAGGATGGGCTATGGCTACACCTTC.

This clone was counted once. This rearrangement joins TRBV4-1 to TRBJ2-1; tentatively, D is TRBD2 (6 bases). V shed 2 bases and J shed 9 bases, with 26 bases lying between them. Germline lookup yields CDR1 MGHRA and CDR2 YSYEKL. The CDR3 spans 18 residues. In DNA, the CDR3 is TGCGCCAGCAGCCAATCTAACATTCCGGGACTGGGGTGGGGTGAGCAGTTCTTC. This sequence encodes CASSQSNIPGLGWGEQFF.

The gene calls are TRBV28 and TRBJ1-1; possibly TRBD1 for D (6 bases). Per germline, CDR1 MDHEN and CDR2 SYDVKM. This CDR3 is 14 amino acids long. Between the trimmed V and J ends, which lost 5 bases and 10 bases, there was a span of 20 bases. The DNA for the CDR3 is TGTGCCAGCAGTCCCGTCGGGGCAGACAGGAGAGCTTTCTTT. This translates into CASSPVGADRRAFF.

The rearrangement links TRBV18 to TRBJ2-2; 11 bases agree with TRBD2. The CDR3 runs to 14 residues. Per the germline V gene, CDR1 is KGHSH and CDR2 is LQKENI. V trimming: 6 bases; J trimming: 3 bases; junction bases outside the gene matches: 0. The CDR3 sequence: CASSTSGDTGELFF. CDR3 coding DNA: TGTGCCAGCTCGACTAGCGGGGACACCGGGGAGCTGTTTTTT.

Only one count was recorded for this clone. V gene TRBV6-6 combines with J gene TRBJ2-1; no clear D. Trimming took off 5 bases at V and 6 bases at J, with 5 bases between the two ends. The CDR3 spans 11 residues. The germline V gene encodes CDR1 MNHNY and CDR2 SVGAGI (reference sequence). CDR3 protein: CASSALNEQFF. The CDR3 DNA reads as TGTGCCAGCAGTGCACTCAATGAGCAGTTCTTC.

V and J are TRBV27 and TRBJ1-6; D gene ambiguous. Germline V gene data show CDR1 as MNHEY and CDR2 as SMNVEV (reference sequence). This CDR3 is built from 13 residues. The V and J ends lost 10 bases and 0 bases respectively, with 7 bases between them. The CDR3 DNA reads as TGTGCCACTCGGAGCTCCTATAATTCACCCCTCCACTTT. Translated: CATRSSYNSPLHF.

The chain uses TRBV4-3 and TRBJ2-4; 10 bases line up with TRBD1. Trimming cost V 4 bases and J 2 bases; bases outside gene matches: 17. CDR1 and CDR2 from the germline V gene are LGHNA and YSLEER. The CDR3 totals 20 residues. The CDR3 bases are TGCGCCAGCAGCCCGTCCCCCGGGACAGGGGTGATCGGGACCAAAAACATTCAGTACTTC. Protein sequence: CASSPSPGTGVIGTKNIQYF.

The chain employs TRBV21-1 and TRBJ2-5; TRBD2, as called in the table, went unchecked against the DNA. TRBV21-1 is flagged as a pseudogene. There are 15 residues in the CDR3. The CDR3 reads CASSPAGGTQETQYF. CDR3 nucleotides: TGTGCCAGCAGCCCGGCGGGGGGAACTCAAGAGACCCAGTACTTC.

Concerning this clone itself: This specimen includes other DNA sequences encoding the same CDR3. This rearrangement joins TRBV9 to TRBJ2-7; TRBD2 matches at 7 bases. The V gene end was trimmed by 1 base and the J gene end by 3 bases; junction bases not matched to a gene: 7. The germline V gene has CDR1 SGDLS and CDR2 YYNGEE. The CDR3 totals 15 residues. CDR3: CASSVTSDSIYEQYF. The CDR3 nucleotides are TGTGCCAGCAGCGTAACTAGCGACTCGATCTACGAGCAGTACTTC.

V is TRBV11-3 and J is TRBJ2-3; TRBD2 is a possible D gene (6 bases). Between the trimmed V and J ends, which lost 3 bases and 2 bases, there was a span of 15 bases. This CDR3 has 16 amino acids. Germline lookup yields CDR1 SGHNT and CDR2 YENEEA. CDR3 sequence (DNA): TGTGCCAGCAGCTTGGGAGCGGGCAAATTCACAGATACGCAGTATTTT. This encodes CASSLGAGKFTDTQYF.

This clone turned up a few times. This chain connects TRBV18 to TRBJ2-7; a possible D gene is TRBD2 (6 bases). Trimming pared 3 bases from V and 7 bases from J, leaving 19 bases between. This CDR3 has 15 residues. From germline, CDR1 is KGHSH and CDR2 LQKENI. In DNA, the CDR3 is TGTGCCAGCTCACCTTCGGGACTCACCCTTATAGAGCAGTACTTC. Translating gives CASSPSGLTLIEQYF.

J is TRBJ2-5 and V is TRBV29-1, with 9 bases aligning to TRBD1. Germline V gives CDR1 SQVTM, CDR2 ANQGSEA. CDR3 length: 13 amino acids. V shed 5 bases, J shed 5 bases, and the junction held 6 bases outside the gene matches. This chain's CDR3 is CSVCVTGGETQYF. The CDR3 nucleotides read TGCAGCGTTTGCGTCACAGGGGGCGAGACCCAGTACTTC.

This CDR3 is CASSLEAGVKYF. CDR3 in DNA: TGTGCCAGCAGTTTAGAGGCGGGAGTGAAGTACTTC. The chain joins TRBV12-3 or TRBV12-4 to TRBJ2-5; 7 bases fit TRBD2. The CDR3 consists of 12 residues. V lost 1 base and J lost 12; bases outside the gene matches: 5.

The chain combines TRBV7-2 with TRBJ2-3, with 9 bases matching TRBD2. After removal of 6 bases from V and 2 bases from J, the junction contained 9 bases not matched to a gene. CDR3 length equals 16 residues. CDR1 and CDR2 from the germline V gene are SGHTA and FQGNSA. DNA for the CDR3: TGTGCCAGCAGTCCCGTGGCGGGAGGGTTCACAGATACGCAGTATTTT. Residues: CASSPVAGGFTDTQYF.

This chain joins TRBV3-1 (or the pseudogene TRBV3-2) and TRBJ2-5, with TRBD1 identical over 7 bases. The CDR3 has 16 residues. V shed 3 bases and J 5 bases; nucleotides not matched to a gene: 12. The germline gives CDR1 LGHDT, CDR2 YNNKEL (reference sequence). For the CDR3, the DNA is TGTGCCAGCAGCCAGTGGGACAGCCCAACGAGGGAGACCCAGTACTTC. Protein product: CASSQWDSPTRETQYF.

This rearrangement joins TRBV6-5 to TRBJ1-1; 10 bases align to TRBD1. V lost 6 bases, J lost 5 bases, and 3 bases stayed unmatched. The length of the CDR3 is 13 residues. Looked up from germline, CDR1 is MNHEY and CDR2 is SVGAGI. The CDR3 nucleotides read TGTGCCAGCAGGACAGGGGGCAGGACTGAAGCTTTCTTT. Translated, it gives CASRTGGRTEAFF.

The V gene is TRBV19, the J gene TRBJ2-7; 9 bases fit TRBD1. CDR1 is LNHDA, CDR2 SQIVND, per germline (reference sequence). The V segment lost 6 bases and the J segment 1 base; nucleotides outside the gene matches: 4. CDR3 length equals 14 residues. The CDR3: CASRRTGESYEQYF. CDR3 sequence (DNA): TGTGCCAGTAGAAGGACAGGGGAGTCCTACGAGCAGTACTTC.